The TCR beta chain under discussion was sequenced for a study of blood T cells in healthy people across ages. In the study overall: There was about one barcoded beta molecule captured by template switching per two T cells. The study, taken as a whole, reports: With donor CMV status unknown, expanded clonotype changes were possibly confounded.

A second PCR of about 6 to 11 cycles used a sample-barcoded 5' primer and a J-beta primer mix. The authors tagged each cDNA molecule using a template-switch adaptor with 12 random nucleotides. At least 2.5 million CDR3-containing paired-end reads were obtained per sample. TCRdb reprocessed the 5' RACE reads with MiXCR, giving one entry per CDR3 protein. Of about 1.4 million distinct CDR3 sequences in the sample, around 59% were seen once. Turning to this clonotype: Its antigen is not known.

This CDR3 has 15 amino acids. After removal of 6 bases from V and 7 bases from J, the junction contained 12 bases not matched to a gene. The genes are TRBV12-3 or TRBV12-4 and TRBJ1-2; 9 positions match TRBD1. Sequencing was performed on blood. The clonotype was recovered from a man younger than 30 in good health. The CDR3: CASSAPGQGDSGYTF. CDR3 nucleotide sequence: TGTGCCAGCAGCGCCCCGGGACAGGGTGACTCTGGCTACACCTTC.